What follows are 16 T cell receptor beta chains derived from one specimen sequenced in a study of shared clonotypes between healthy human individuals. Data came from immunoSEQ multiplex PCR; TCRdb stores just in-frame clones and leaves some out. The data hold 2 million to 2.5 million clones, with approximately 95% observed a single time. The material sequenced was naive CD4+ T cells sorted from blood. The subset here: CD45RA+ positively selected. These receptor sequences come from a man between 18 and 35 years old in good health.

The chain joins TRBV6-1 to TRBJ1-1; possibly TRBD1 for D (6 bases). With 9 bases removed from V and 4 bases from J, the gap between germline ends came to 18 bases. The germline CDR1 and CDR2 sequences are MNHNS and SASEGT. CDR3 size: 14 residues. CDR3 nucleotide sequence: TGTGCCAGTGGAGCAGGGGCGTTGGGCACTGAAGCTTTCTTT. As protein: CASGAGALGTEAFF.

The chain joins TRBV2 to TRBJ1-6; 9 bases map to TRBD1. The ends lost 2 bases at V and 9 bases at J; junction bases unmatched: 5. The CDR3 extends over 15 amino acids. CDR1 and CDR2 (germline): SNHLY, FYNNEI. The chain's CDR3 is CASSEWGQGGSPLHF. The CDR3 coding sequence is TGTGCCAGCAGTGAATGGGGACAGGGTGGTTCACCCCTCCACTTT.

The chain links TRBV11-2 to TRBJ2-7; D is unclear. CDR1 and CDR2 from the germline V gene are SGHAT and FQNNGV. V was pared by 6 bases and J by 2 bases, with 17 bases between. The CDR3 is 15 residues long. For the CDR3, the DNA is TGTGCCAGCAGTTATTACCCTAACTGGGCCTACGAGCAGTACTTC. It encodes CASSYYPNWAYEQYF.

The chain combines TRBV30 with TRBJ1-6; no clear D. V shed 4 bases and J shed 0 bases, with 10 bases lying between them. Germline V CDR1 and CDR2: GTSNPN, SVGIG (reference sequence). The CDR3 runs 15 residues. CDR3 bases: TGTGCCTGGAAGAGTACGAACTCCTATAATTCACCCCTCCACTTT. Its protein product is CAWKSTNSYNSPLHF.

Here the CDR3 reads CASSLVMQGDYGYTF. CDR3 nucleotides: TGCGCCAGCAGCTTGGTTATGCAGGGAGATTATGGCTACACCTTC. The rearrangement links TRBV5-1 to TRBJ1-2; the D gene is possibly TRBD1 (5 bases). The germline gives CDR1 SGHRS, CDR2 YFSETQ. V lost 0 bases and J 5 bases, leaving 14 bases between the germline ends. The CDR3 is 15 amino acids.

This clone has only one observation. The chain links TRBV4-1 to TRBJ1-2, with a weak D call TRBD1 (5 bases). The germline gives CDR1 MGHRA, CDR2 YSYEKL. CDR3 length: 14 residues. Trimming removed 4 bases at V and 8 bases at J, with 17 bases between. The CDR3 DNA reads as TGCGCCAGCAGCCGGCCCGGGACCCGGGAAGGCTACACCTTC. Protein: CASSRPGTREGYTF.

In this sample, this clone turned up once. This rearrangement joins TRBV6-1 to TRBJ1-5; 11 bases fit TRBD1. Germline V gene lookup returns CDR1 MNHNS and CDR2 SASEGT. This CDR3 contains 15 residues. Losses at the gene ends were 2 bases for V and 7 bases for J; bases not matched to a gene: 4. The CDR3 is CASSERDRGGQPQHF. Written as DNA, the CDR3 is TGTGCCAGCAGTGAACGGGACAGGGGGGGCCAGCCCCAGCATTTT.

The chain joins TRBV19 to TRBJ1-5; 8 bases fit TRBD1. Trimming removed 1 base from V and 1 base from J; junction bases left unmatched: 3. Germline CDR1 is LNHDA and CDR2 is SQIVND (reference sequence). This CDR3 comprises 16 residues. The CDR3 reads CASSIGGDRSNQPQHF. CDR3 DNA: TGTGCCAGTAGTATAGGGGGGGACAGGAGCAATCAGCCCCAGCATTTT.

CDR3 sequence: CASSPDRGYGYTF. CDR3 DNA: TGTGCCAGCAGTCCGGACAGGGGCTATGGCTACACCTTC. The chain carries TRBV6-1 and TRBJ1-2; TRBD1 agrees at 9 bases. Germline V gene sequence: CDR1 MNHNS, CDR2 SASEGT. V dropped 5 bases and J dropped 4; count of bases not matched to a gene: 2. This CDR3 region has 13 residues.

The chain combines TRBV12-1 with TRBJ1-2; TRBD1, the table's D call, lacks a check against the DNA. TRBV12-1 is shown as a pseudogene. This CDR3 region has 15 residues. CDR3 region: CASSFVWDREDGYTF. The CDR3 nucleotides read TGTGCCAGCAGCTTTGTATGGGACAGGGAGGATGGCTACACCTTC.

The chain combines TRBV4-2 with TRBJ1-2, with 10 bases matching TRBD1. Germline V lookup: CDR1 LGHNA, CDR2 YNFKEQ. Trimming cost V 3 bases and J 4 bases; bases outside gene matches: 5. There are 15 residues in the CDR3. CDR3: CASSQGTGEGYGYTF. The CDR3 DNA reads as TGTGCCAGCAGCCAGGGGACAGGGGAAGGCTATGGCTACACCTTC.

This clone was picked up one time. This chain joins TRBV28 and TRBJ1-5; the D gene is possibly TRBD1 (5 bases). Trimming left V 7 bases short and J 2 bases short, with 15 bases between. The length of the CDR3 is 15 residues. CDR1 is MDHEN, CDR2 SYDVKM, per germline. The CDR3 DNA reads as TGTGCCAGCATCGTTCGGGGGGAGGGCAATCAGCCCCAGCATTTT. Amino acids: CASIVRGEGNQPQHF.

The chain uses TRBV6-7 and TRBJ1-2; the match to TRBD1 covers 10 bases. TRBV6-7 is filed as an ORF, its function uncertain. CDR3 size: 21 residues. The trim removed 7 bases at V and 9 bases at J, leaving 32 bases unmatched. The CDR3 nucleotides are TGTGCCAGCACGTCTCCCGTTGCGAGGGGACAGGGGTTGGTTCTCAAGAGCCGCTACACCTTC. It yields the protein CASTSPVARGQGLVLKSRYTF.

The J gene is TRBJ2-3, the V gene TRBV5-6, with 13 bases identical to TRBD2. V was pared by 3 bases and J by 5 bases, with 9 bases of the junction left unmatched. Looked up from germline, CDR1 is SGHDT and CDR2 is YYEEEE. The CDR3 is made up of 17 amino acids. This chain's CDR3 is CASSWDALAGGQDTQYF. CDR3 bases: TGTGCCAGCAGCTGGGACGCACTAGCGGGGGGGCAAGATACGCAGTATTTT. Combining the CDR3 with reference TRBV5-6 and TRBJ2-3 gives the whole variable domain DAGVTQSPTHLIKTRGQQVTLRCSPKSGHDTVSWYQQALGQGPQFIFQYYEEEERQRGNFPDRFSGHQFPNYSSELNVNALLLGDSALYLCASSWDALAGGQDTQYFGPGTRLTVL.

The chain links TRBV6-1 to TRBJ1-1; D remains ambiguous. Per the germline V gene, CDR1 is MNHNS and CDR2 is SASEGT. Between the trimmed V and J ends, which lost 4 bases and 1 base, there was a span of 10 bases. The CDR3 has 14 residues. The DNA for the CDR3 is TGTGCCAGCAGTGTTGAGGGCAAGAACACTGAAGCTTTCTTT. This sequence encodes CASSVEGKNTEAFF.

The V call is TRBV7-9, the J call TRBJ2-5; maybe TRBD1 (6 bases). Germline V lookup: CDR1 SEHNR, CDR2 FQNEAQ (reference sequence). Trimming took 7 bases from V and 1 from J, leaving 13 bases between them. The CDR3 covers 14 residues. CDR3 region: CASNNRALQETQYF. Here the CDR3 DNA reads TGTGCCAGCAACAACAGGGCGCTCCAAGAGACCCAGTACTTC.